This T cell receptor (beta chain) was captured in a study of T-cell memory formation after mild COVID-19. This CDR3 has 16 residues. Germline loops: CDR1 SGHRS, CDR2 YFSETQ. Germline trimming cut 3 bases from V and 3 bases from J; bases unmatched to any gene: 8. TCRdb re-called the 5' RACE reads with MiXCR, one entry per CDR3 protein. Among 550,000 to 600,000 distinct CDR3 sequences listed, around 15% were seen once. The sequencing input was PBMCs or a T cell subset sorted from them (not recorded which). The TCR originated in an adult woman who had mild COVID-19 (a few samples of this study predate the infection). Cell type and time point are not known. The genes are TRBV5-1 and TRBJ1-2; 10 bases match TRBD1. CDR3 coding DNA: TGCGCCAGCAGCTCGAAGCCGGGACAGGGGTACTATGGCTACACCTTC. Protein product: CASSSKPGQGYYGYTF.